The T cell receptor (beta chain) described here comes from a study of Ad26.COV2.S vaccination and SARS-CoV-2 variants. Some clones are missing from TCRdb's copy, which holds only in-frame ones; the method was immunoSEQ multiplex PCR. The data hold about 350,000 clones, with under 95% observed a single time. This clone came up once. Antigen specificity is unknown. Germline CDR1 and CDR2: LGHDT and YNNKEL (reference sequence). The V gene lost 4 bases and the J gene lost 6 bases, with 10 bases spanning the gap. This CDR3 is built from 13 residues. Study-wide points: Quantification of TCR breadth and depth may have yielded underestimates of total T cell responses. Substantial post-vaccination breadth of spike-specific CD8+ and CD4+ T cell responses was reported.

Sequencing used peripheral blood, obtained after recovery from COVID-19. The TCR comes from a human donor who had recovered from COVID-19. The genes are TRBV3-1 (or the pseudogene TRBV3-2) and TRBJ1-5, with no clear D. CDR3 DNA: TGTGCCAGCAGCCCCAACCCAGGTCAGCCCCAGCATTTT. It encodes CASSPNPGQPQHF.